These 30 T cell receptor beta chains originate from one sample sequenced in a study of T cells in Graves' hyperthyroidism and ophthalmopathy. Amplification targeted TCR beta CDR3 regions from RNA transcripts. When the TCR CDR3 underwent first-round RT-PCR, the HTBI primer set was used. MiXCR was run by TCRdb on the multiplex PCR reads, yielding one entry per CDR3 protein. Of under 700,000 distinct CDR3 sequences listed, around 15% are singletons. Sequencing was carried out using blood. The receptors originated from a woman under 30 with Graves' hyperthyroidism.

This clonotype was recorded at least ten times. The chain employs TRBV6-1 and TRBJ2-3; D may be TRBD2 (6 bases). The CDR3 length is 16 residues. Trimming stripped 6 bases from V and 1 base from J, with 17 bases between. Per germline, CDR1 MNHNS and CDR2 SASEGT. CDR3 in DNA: TGTGCCAGCAGCCCCGGAACGGGAGTGGGCACAGATACGCAGTATTTT. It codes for CASSPGTGVGTDTQYF.

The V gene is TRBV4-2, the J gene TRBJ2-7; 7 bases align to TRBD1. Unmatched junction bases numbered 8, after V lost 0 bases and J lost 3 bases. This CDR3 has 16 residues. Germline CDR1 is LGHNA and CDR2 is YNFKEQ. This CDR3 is CASSQDAGTASYEQYF. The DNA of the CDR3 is TGTGCCAGCAGCCAAGACGCCGGGACAGCGAGCTACGAGCAGTACTTC.

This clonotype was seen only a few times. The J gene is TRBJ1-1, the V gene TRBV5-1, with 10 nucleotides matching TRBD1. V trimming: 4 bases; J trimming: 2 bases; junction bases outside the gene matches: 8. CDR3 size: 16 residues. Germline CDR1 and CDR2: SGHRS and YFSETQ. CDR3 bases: TGCGCCAGCAGCCCGGGGAGGACAGGGGGAAACACTGAAGCTTTCTTT. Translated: CASSPGRTGGNTEAFF.

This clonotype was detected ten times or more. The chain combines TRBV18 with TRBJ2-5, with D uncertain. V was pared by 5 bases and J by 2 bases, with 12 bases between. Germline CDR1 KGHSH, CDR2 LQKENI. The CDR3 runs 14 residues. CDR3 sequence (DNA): TGTGCCAGCTCATCGACTGATGTACAAGAGACCCAGTACTTC. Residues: CASSSTDVQETQYF.

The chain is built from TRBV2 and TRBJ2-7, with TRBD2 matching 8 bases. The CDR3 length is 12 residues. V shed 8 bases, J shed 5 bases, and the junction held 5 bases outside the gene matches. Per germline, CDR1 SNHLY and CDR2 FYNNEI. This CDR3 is CASGTRVDEQYF. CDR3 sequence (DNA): TGTGCCAGCGGGACTAGAGTGGACGAGCAGTACTTC.

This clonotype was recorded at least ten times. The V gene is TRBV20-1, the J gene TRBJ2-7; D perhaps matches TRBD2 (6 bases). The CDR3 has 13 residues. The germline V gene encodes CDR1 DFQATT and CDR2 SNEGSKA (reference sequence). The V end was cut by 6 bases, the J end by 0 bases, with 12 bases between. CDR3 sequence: CSAIGSISYEQYF. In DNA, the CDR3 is TGCAGTGCGATCGGGAGTATCTCCTACGAGCAGTACTTC.

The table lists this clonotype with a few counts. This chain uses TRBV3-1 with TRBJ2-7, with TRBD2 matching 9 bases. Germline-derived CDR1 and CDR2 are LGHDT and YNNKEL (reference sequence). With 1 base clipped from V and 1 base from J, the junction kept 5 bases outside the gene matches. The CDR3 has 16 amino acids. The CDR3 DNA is TGTGCCAGCAGCCAAGTAGCAGCGGGGGGATCCTACGAGCAGTACTTC. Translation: CASSQVAAGGSYEQYF.

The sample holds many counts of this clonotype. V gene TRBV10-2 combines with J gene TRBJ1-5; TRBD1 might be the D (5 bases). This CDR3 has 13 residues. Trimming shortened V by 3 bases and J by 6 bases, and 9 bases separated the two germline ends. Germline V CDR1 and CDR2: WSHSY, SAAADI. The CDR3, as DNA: TGCGCCAGCAGTGACAGGGTCGGTCAGCCCCAGCATTTT. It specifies CASSDRVGQPQHF.

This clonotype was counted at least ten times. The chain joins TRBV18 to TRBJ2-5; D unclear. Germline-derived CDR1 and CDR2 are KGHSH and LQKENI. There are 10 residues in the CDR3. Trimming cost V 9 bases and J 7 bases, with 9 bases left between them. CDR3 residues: CASPPRTQYF. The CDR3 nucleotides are TGTGCCAGTCCTCCGAGGACCCAGTACTTC.

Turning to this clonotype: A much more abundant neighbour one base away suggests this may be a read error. The CDR3 loop reads CSARDHHRAGSYNSPPHF. CDR3 in DNA: TGCAGTGCTAGAGACCACCACAGGGCCGGCTCCTATAATTCACCCCCCCACTTT. The chain uses TRBV20-1 and TRBJ1-6, with D perhaps TRBD1 (6 bases). The length of the CDR3 is 18 residues. Germline values: CDR1 DFQATT, CDR2 SNEGSKA (reference sequence).

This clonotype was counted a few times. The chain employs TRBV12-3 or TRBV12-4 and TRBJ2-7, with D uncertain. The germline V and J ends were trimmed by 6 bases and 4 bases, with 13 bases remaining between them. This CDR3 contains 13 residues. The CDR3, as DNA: TGTGCCAGCAGCCCTAGGGTCGTATACGAGCAGTACTTC. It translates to CASSPRVVYEQYF.

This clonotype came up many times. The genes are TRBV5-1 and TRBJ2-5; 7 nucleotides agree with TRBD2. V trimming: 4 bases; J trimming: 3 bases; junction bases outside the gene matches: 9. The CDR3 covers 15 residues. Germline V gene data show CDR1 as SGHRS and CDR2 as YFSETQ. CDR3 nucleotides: TGCGCCAGCAGCCGGACGGCGGGAGTGGAAGAGACCCAGTACTTC. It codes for CASSRTAGVEETQYF.

This CDR3 reads CSVRLAGITDTQYF. In DNA form, the CDR3 reads TGCAGCGTTAGACTAGCGGGGATCACAGATACGCAGTATTTT. The chain is built from TRBV29-1 and TRBJ2-3; 11 nucleotides align to TRBD2. CDR1 and CDR2 (germline): SQVTM, ANQGSEA. The CDR3 length is 14 residues. The J segment lost 2 bases and the V segment lost 5 bases, leaving 3 bases of the junction unmatched.

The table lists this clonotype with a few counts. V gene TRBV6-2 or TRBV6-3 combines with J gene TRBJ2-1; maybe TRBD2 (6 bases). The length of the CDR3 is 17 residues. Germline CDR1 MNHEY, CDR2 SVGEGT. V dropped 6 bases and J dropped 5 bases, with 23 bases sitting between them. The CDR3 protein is CASRPTKRAKVDNEQFF. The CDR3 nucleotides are TGTGCCAGCAGGCCAACTAAGCGGGCCAAAGTAGACAATGAGCAGTTCTTC.

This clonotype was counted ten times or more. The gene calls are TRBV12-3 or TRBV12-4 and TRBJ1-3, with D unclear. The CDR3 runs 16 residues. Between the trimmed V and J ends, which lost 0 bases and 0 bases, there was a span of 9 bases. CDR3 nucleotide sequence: TGTGCCAGCAGTTTAGCTGCAGGCCCCTCTGGAAACACCATATATTTT. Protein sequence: CASSLAAGPSGNTIYF.

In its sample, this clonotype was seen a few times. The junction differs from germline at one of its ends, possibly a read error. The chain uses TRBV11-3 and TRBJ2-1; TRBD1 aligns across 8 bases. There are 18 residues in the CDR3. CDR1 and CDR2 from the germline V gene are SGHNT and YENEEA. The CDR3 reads CASSQQQGAGGAYNDQFF. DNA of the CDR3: TGTGCCAGCAGCCAACAACAAGGAGCAGGGGGCGCCTACAATGATCAGTTCTTC.

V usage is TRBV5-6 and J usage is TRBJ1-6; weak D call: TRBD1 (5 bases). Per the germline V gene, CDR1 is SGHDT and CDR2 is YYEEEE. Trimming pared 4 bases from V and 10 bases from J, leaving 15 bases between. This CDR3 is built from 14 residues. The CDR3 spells CASSQGVLDSPLHF. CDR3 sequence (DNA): TGTGCCAGCAGCCAGGGAGTGTTGGACTCACCCCTCCACTTT.

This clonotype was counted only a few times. The CDR3 coding sequence is TGTGCCAGCAGTAAGTCTAAGGGCAATCAGCCCCAGCATTTT. This encodes CASSKSKGNQPQHF. The chain joins TRBV6-1 to TRBJ1-5; D is unresolved. Germline CDR1 and CDR2: MNHNS and SASEGT. Trimming cost V 5 bases and J 2 bases, with 10 bases left between them. CDR3 length: 14 residues.

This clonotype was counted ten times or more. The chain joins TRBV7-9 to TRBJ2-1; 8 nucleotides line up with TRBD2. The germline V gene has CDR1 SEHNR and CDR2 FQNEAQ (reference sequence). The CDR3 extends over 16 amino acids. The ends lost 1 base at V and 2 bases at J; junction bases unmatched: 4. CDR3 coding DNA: TGTGCCAGCAGCTTAGACGCGGGACTAGCCTACAATGAGCAGTTCTTC. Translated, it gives CASSLDAGLAYNEQFF.

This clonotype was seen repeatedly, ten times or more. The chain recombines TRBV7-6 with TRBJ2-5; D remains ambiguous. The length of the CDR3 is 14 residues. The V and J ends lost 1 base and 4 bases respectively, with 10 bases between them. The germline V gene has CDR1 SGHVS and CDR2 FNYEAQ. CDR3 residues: CASSLEDLRETQYF. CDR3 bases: TGTGCCAGCAGCTTAGAAGACCTGCGAGAGACCCAGTACTTC.

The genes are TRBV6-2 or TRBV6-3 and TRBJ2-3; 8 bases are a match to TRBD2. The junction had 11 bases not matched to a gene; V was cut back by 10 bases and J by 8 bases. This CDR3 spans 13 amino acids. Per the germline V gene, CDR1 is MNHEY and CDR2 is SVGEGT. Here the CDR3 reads CATLAGRAGTQYF. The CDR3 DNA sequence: TGTGCCACCTTAGCGGGACGGGCTGGTACGCAGTATTTT.

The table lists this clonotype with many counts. The CDR3: CASSLGGDRGREQYF. DNA for the CDR3: TGTGCCAGCAGCTTAGGCGGGGACAGGGGGCGCGAGCAGTACTTC. The chain uses TRBV13 and TRBJ2-7, with 12 bases fitting TRBD1. The CDR3 runs 15 residues. The V gene's germline CDR1 is PRHDT and CDR2 FYEKMQ (reference sequence). V dropped 0 bases and J dropped 6; count of bases not matched to a gene: 3.

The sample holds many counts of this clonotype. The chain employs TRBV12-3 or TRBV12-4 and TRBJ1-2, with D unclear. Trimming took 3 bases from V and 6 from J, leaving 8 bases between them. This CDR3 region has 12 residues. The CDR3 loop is CASSFWGNGYTF. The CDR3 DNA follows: TGTGCCAGCAGTTTTTGGGGAAATGGCTACACCTTC.

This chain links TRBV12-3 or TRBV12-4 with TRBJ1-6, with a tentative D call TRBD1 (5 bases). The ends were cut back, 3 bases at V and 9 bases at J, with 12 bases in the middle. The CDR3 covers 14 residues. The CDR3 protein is CASSFWGVGSPLHF. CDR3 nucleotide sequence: TGTGCCAGCAGTTTTTGGGGCGTGGGTTCACCCCTCCACTTT.

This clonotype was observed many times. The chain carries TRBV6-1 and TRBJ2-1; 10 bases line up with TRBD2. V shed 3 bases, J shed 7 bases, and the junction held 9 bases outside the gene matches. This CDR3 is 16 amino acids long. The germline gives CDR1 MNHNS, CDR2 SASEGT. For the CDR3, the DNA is TGTGCCAGCAGTGATAGCCTAGCGGGAGTGTGGAATGAGCAGTTCTTC. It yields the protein CASSDSLAGVWNEQFF.

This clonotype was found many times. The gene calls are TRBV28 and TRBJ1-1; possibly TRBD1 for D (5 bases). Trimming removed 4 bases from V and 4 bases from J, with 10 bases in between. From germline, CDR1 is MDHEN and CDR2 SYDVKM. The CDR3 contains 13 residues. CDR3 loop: CASSSRRATEAFF. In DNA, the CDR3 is TGTGCCAGCAGTTCGCGCAGGGCCACTGAAGCTTTCTTT.

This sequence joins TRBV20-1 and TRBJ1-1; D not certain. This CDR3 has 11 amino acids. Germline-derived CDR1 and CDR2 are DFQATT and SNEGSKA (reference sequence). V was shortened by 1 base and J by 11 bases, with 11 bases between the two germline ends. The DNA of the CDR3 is TGCAGTGCTAGAGGTGGCGCGGGGGCTTTCTTT. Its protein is CSARGGAGAFF.

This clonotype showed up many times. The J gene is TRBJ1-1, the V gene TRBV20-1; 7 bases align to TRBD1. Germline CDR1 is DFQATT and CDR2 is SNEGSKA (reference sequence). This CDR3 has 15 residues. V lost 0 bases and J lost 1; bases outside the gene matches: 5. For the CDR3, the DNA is TGCAGTGCTAGAGATCCCTGGACAGGGAACACTGAAGCTTTCTTT. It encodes CSARDPWTGNTEAFF.

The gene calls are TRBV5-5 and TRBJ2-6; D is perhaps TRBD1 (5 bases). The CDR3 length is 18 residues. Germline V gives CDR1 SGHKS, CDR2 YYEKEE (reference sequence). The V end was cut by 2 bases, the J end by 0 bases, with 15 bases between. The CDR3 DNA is TGTGCCAGCAGCTTTCAAATCTTGACAGTCTCTGGGGCCAACGTCCTGACTTTC. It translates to CASSFQILTVSGANVLTF. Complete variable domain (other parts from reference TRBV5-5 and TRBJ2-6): DAGVTQSPTHLIKTRGQQVTLRCSPISGHKSVSWYQQVLGQGPQFIFQYYEKEERGRGNFPDRFSARQFPNYSSELNVNALLLGDSALYLCASSFQILTVSGANVLTFGAGSRLTVL.

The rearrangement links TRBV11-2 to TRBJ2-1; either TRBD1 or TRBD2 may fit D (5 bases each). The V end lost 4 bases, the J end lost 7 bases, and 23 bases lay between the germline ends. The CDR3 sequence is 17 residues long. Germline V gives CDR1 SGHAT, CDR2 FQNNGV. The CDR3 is CASSSPWGPAERNEQFF. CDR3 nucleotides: TGTGCCAGCAGCTCGCCCTGGGGACCGGCCGAACGGAATGAGCAGTTCTTC.